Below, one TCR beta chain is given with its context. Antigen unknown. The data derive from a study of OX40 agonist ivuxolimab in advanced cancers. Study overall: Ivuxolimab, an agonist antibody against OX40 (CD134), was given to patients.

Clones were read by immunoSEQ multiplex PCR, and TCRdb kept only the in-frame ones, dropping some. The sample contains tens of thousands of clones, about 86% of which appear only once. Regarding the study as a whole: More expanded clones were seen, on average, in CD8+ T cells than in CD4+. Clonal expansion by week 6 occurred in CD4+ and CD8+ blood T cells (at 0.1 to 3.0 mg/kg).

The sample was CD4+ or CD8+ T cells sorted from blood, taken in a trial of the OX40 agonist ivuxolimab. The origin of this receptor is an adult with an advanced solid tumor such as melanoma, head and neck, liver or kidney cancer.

CDR3 DNA: TGTGCCAGCATGGGTGGTATCATCGGGAGGCGGGACACTGAAGCTTTCTTT. Residues: CASMGGIIGRRDTEAFF. The rearrangement links TRBV25-1 to TRBJ1-1, with no clear D. CDR1 is MGHDK, CDR2 SYGVNS, per germline. CDR3 length: 17 residues. Between the trimmed V and J ends, which lost 7 bases and 3 bases, there was a span of 24 bases.